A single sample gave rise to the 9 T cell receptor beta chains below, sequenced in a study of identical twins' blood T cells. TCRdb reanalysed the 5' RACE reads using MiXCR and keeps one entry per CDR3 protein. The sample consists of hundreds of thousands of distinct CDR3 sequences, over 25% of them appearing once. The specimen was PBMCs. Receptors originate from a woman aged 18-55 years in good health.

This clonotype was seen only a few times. CDR3 nucleotide sequence: TGCAGCGTTGATGGGGCTGAAGAAGGGTTTGCAGGGGCCCACAATGAGCAGTTCTTC. Translation: CSVDGAEEGFAGAHNEQFF. The chain joins TRBV29-1 to TRBJ2-1; D is perhaps TRBD1 (6 bases). The CDR3 length is 19 residues. Per germline, CDR1 SQVTM and CDR2 ANQGSEA. Between the trimmed V and J ends, which lost 3 bases and 5 bases, there was a span of 29 bases.

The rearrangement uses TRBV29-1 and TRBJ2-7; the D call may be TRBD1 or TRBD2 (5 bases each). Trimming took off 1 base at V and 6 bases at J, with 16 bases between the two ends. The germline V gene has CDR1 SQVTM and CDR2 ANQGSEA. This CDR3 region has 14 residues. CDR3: CSVEVGLGRFEQYF. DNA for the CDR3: TGCAGCGTTGAAGTTGGACTGGGGCGGTTCGAGCAGTACTTC.

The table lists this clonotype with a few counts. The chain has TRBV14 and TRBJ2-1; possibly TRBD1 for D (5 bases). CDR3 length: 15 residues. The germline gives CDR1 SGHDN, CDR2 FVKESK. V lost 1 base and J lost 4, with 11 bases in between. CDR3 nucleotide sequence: TGTGCCAGCAGCCAAGCGGGCAGGGTTTACAATGAGCAGTTCTTC. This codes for CASSQAGRVYNEQFF.

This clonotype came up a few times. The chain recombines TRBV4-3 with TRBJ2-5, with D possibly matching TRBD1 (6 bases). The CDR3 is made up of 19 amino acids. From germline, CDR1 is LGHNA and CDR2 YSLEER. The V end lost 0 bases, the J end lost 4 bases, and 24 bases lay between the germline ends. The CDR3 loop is CASSQEGRQVLLEGETQYF. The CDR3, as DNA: TGCGCCAGCAGCCAAGAGGGGAGACAGGTTCTCCTAGAGGGAGAGACCCAGTACTTC.

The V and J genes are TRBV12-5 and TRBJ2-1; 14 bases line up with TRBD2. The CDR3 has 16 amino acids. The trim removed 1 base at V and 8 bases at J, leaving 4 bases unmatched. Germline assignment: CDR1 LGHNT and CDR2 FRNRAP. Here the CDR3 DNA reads TGTGCTAGTGGTTTGGGACCGGGACTAGCGGGAGATGAGCAGTTCTTC. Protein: CASGLGPGLAGDEQFF. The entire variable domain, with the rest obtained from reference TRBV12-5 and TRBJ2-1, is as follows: DARVTQTPRHKVTEMGQEVTMRCQPILGHNTVFWYRQTMMQGLELLAYFRNRAPLDDSGMPKDRFSAEMPDATLATLKIQPSEPRDSAVYFCASGLGPGLAGDEQFFGPGTRLTVL.

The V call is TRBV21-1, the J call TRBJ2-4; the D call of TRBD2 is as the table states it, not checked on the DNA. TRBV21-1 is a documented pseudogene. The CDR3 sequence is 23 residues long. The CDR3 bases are TGTGCCAGCAGCAAAGGCAACTGTATTCATCTAGTAGCGGCGGGGCCTCCAGGGAACATTCAGTACTTC. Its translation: CASSKGNCIHLVAAGPPGNIQYF.

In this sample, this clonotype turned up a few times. The DNA for the CDR3 is TGTGCCAGCAGCTTAGAGGTGACGGGCTCTGGAAACACCATATATTTT. Translated: CASSLEVTGSGNTIYF. The rearrangement joins TRBV7-6 to TRBJ1-3; no reliable D call. The CDR3 runs 16 residues. Deletions cut 1 base from V and 0 bases from J, with 10 bases between. Germline CDR1 and CDR2: SGHVS and FNYEAQ. Complete variable domain (other parts from reference TRBV7-6 and TRBJ1-3): GAGVSQSPRYKVTKRGQDVALRCDPISGHVSLYWYRQALGQGPEFLTYFNYEAQQDKSGLPNDRFSAERPEGSISTLTIQRTEQRDSAMYRCASSLEVTGSGNTIYFGEGSWLTVV.

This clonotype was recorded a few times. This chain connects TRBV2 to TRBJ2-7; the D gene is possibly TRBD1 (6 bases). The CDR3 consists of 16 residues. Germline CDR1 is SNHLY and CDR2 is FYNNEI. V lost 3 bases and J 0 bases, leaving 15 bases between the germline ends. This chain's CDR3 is CASSDRNRDNSYEQYF. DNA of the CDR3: TGTGCCAGCAGTGACCGAAACCGGGACAACTCCTACGAGCAGTACTTC.

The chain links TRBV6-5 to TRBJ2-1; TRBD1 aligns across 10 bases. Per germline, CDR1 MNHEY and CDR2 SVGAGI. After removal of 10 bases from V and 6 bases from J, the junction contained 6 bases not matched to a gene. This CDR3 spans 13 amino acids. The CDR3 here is CATGTGASNEQFF. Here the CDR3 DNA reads TGTGCCACCGGGACAGGGGCGTCCAATGAGCAGTTCTTC.